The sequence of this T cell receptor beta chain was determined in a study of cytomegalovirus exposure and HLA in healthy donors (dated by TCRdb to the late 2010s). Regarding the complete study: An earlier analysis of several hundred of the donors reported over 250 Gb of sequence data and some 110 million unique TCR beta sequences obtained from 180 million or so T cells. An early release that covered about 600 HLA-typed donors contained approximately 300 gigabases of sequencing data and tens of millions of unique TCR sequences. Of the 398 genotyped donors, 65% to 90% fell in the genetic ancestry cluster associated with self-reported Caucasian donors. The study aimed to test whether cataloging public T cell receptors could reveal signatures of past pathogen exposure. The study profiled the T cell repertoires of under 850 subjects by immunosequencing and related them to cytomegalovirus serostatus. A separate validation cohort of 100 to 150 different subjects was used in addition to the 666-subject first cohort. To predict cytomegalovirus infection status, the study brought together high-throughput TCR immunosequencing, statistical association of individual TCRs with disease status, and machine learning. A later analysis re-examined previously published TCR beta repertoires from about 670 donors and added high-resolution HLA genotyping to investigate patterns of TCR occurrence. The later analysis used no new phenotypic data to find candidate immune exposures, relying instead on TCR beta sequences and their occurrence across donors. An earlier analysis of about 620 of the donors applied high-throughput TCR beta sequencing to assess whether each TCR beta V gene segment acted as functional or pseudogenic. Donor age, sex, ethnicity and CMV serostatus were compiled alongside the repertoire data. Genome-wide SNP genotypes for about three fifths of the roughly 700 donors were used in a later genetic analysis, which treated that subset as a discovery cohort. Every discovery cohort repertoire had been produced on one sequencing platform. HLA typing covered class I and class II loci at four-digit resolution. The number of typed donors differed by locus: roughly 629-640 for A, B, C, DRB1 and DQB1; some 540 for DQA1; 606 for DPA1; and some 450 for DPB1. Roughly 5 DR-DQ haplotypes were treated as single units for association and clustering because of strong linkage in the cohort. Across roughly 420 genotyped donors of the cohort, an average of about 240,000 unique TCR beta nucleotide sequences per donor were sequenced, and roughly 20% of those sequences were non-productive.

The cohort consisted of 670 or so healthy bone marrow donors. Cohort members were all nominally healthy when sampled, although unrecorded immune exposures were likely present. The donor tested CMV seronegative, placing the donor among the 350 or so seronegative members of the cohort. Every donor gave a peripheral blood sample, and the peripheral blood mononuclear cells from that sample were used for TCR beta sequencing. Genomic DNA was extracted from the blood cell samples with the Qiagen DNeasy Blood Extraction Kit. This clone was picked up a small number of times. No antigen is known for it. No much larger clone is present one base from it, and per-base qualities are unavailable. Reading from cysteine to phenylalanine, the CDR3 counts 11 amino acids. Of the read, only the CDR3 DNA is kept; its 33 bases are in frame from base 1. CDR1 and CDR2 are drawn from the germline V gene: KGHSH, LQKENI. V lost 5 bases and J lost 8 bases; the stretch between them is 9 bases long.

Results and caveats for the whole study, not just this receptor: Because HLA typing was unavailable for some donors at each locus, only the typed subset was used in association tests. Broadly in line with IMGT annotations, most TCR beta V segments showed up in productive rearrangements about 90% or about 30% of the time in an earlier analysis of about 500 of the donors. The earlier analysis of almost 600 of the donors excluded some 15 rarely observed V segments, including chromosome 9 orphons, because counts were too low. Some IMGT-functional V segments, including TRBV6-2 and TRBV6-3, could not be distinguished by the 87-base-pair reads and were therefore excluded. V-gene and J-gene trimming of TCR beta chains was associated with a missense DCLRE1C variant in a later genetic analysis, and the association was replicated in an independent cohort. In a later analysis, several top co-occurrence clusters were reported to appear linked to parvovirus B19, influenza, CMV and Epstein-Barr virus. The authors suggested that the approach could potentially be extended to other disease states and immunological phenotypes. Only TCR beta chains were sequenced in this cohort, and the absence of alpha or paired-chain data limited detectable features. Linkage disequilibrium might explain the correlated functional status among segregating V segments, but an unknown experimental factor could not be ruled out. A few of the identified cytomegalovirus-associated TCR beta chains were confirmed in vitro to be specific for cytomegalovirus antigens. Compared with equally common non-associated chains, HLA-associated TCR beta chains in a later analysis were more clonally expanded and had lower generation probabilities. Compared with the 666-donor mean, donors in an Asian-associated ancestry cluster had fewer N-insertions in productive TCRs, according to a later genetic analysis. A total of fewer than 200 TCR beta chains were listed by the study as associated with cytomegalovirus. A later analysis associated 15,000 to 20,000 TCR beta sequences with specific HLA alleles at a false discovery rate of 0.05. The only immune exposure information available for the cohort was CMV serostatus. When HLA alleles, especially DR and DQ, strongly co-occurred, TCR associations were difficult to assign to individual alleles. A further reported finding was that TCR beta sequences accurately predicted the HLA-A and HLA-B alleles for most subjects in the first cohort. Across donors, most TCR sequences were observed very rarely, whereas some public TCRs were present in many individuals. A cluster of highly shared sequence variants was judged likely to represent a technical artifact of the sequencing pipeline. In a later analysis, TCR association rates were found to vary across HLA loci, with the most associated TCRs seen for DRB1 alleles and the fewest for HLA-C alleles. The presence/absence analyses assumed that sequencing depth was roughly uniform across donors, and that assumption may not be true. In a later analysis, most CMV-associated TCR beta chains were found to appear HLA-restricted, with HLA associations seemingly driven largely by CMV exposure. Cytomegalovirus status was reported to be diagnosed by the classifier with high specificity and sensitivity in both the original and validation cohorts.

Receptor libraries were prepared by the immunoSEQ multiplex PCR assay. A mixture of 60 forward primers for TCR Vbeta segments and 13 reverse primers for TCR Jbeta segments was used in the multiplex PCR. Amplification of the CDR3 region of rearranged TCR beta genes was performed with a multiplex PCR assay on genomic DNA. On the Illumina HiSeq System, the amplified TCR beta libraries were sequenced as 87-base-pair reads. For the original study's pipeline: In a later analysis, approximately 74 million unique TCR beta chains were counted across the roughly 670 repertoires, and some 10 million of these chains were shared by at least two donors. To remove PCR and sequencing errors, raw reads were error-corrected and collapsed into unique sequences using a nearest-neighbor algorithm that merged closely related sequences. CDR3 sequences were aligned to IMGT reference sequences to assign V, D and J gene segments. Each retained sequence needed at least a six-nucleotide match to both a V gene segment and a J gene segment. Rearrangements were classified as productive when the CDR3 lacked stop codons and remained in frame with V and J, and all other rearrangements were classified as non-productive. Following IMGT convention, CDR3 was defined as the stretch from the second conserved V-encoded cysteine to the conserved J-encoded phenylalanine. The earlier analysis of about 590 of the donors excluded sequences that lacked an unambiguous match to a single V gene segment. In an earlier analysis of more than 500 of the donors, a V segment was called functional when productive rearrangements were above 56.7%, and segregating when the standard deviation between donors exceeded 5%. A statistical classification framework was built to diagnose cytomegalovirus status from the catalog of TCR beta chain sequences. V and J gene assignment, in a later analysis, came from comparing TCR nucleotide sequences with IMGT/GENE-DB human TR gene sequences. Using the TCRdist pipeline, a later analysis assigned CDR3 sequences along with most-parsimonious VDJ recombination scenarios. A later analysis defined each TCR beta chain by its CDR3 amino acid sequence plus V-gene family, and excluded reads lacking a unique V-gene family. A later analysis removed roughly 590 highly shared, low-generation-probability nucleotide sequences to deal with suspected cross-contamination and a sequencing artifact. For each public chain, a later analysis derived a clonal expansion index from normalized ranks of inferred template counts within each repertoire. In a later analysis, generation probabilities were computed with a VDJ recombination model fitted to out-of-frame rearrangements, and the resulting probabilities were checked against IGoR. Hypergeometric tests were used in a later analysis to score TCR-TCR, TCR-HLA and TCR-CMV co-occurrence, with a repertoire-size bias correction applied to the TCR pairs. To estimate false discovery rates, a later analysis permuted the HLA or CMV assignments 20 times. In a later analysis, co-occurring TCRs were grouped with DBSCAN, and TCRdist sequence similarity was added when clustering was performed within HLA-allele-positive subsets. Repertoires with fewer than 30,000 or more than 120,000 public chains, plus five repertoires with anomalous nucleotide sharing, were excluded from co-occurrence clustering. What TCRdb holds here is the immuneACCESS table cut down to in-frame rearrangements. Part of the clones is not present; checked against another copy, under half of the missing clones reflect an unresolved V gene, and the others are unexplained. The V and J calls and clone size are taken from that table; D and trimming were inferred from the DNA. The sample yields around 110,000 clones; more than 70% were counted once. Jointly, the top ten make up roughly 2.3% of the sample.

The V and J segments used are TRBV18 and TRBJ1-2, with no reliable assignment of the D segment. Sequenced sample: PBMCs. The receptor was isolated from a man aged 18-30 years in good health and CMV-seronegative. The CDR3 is CASSLSEGYTF. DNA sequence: TGTGCCAGCTCATTGAGTGAGGGCTACACCTTC.